This passage covers 9 T cell receptor beta chains from one sample sequenced in a study of blood T cell repertoires in COVID-19. The assay was immunoSEQ multiplex PCR, and TCRdb's table has in-frame clones only and misses some. The sample records about 270,000 clones, roughly nine tenths being singletons. The specimen was PBMCs or T cells enriched from blood (not recorded which). The receptors shown here come from a woman younger than 30 who had recovered from COVID-19.

The CDR3 reads CASSLDGGQPQHF. CDR3 sequence (DNA): TGTGCCAGCAGCTTAGACGGGGGTCAGCCCCAGCATTTT. The chain recombines TRBV7-9 with TRBJ1-5; TRBD1 might be the D (5 bases). This CDR3 is built from 13 residues. Germline V gene data show CDR1 as SEHNR and CDR2 as FQNEAQ (reference sequence). V lost 1 base and J lost 6, with 7 bases in between.

The chain combines TRBV18 with TRBJ2-5; D is possibly TRBD1 (6 bases). The CDR3 has 18 residues. The V gene lost 3 bases and the J gene lost 3 bases, with 23 bases spanning the gap. Germline loops: CDR1 KGHSH, CDR2 LQKENI. CDR3 residues: CASSPLFRGTDVEETQYF. As DNA, the CDR3 is TGTGCCAGCTCACCTCTATTCAGGGGAACGGATGTAGAAGAGACCCAGTACTTC.

The J gene is TRBJ1-2, the V gene TRBV11-2; perhaps TRBD1 as D (6 bases). This CDR3 has 18 residues. The V end was cut by 5 bases, the J end by 0 bases, with 22 bases between. Germline lookup yields CDR1 SGHAT and CDR2 FQNNGV. The CDR3 DNA is TGTGCCAGCAGCAAAGTTCCAGGGGAAACGAATACTAACTATGGCTACACCTTC. Translated, it gives CASSKVPGETNTNYGYTF. Supplemented by reference TRBV11-2 and TRBJ1-2, the full variable domain reads EAGVAQSPRYKIIEKRQSVAFWCNPISGHATLYWYQQILGQGPKLLIQFQNNGVVDDSQLPKDRFSAERLKGVDSTLKIQPAKLEDSAVYLCASSKVPGETNTNYGYTFGSGTRLTVV.

This chain links TRBV10-3 with TRBJ1-2, with D uncertain. CDR3 length equals 13 residues. The germline gives CDR1 ENHRY, CDR2 SYGVKD. V lost 0 bases, J lost 8 bases, and 10 bases lay in between. This CDR3 reads CAISESRESGYTF. The CDR3 coding sequence is TGTGCCATCAGTGAGTCACGAGAGAGCGGCTACACCTTC.

V and J are TRBV13 and TRBJ2-7; TRBD2 matches at 8 bases. Germline V gene lookup returns CDR1 PRHDT and CDR2 FYEKMQ (reference sequence). This CDR3 is built from 14 residues. V lost 3 bases, J lost 2 bases, and 3 bases stayed unmatched. CDR3 coding DNA: TGTGCCAGCAGCTTGGGGACTAGAACCTACGAGCAGTACTTC. Translation gives CASSLGTRTYEQYF.

A word on this clone: Sequence at one end of the junction differs from germline and may be a read error. V and J are TRBV7-7 and TRBJ2-5, with TRBD2 matching 12 bases. This CDR3 has 16 residues. Looked up from germline, CDR1 is SSHAT and CDR2 is FNYEAQ (reference sequence). The CDR3, as DNA: TGTGCTAGCAGCTTAGGGACTAGCGGGCGCGGGGAGACCCAGTACTTC. Its translation is CASSLGTSGRGETQYF.

This clone has only one observation. V and J are TRBV10-2 and TRBJ2-5; the D gene is possibly TRBD2 (6 bases). The V end lost 6 bases, the J end lost 2 bases, and 10 bases lay between the germline ends. Per the germline V gene, CDR1 is WSHSY and CDR2 is SAAADI. This CDR3 comprises 13 residues. Here the CDR3 DNA reads TGCGCCAGCAGGCGGGACCGACAAGAGACCCAGTACTTC. Amino acids: CASRRDRQETQYF.

The rearrangement uses TRBV11-2 and TRBJ2-5, with TRBD1 identical over 7 bases. Looked up from germline, CDR1 is SGHAT and CDR2 is FQNNGV. This CDR3 has 13 amino acids. V lost 6 bases to trimming and J lost 5 bases; unmatched junction nucleotides: 6. The CDR3 sequence is CASRLTGDETQYF. The CDR3 DNA follows: TGTGCCAGCAGGTTAACAGGGGACGAGACCCAGTACTTC.

A note on this clone: Other DNA sequences in the sample encode the same CDR3. The V and J genes are TRBV2 and TRBJ1-5; TRBD1 might be the D (6 bases). Trimming removed 7 bases from V and 4 bases from J, with 11 bases in between. The CDR3 contains 13 residues. Germline V lookup: CDR1 SNHLY, CDR2 FYNNEI. CDR3 in DNA: TGTGCCAGCATCCGGGACAATAATCAGCCCCAGCATTTT. Amino acids: CASIRDNNQPQHF.